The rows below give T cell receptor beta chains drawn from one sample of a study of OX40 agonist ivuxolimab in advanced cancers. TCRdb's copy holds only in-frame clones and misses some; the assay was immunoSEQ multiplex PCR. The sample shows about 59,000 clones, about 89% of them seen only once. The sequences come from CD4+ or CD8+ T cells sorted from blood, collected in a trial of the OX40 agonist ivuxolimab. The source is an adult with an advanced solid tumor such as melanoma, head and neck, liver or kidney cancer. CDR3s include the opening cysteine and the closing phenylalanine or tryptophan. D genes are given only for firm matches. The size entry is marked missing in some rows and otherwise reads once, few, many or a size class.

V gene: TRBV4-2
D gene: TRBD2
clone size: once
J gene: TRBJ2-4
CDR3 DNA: TGTGCCAGCAGCCAAGGCGGACTAGTGGGCAAAAACATTCAGTACTTC
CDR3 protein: CASSQGGLVGKNIQYF

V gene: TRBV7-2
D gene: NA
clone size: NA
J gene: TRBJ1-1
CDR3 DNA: TGTGCCAGCAGCCCTTACGGACAGCCCCCTGAAGCTTTCTTT
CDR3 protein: CASSPYGQPPEAFF

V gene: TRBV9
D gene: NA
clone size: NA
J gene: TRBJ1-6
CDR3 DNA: TGTGCCAGCAGCGCATCTGGACAGTATAATTCACCCCTCCACTTT
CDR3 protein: CASSASGQYNSPLHF

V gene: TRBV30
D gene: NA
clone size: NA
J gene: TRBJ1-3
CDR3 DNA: TGTGCCTGTTTAGGGCGGAACTCTGGAAACACCATATATTTT
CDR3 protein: CACLGRNSGNTIYF

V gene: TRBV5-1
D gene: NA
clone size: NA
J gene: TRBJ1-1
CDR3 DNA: TGCGCCAGCAGCCCTCAGACAGCGAACACTGAAGCTTTCTTT
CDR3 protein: CASSPQTANTEAFF

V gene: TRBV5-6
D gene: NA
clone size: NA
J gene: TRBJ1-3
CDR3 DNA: TGTGCAGGGGGTTTCTCTGGAAACACCATATATTTT
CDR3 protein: CAGGFSGNTIYF

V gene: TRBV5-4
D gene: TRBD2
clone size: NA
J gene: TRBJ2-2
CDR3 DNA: TGTGCCAGCAGCCCCGGGACTAGCGGGGGCGGGACCGGGGAGCTGTTTTTT
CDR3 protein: CASSPGTSGGGTGELFF

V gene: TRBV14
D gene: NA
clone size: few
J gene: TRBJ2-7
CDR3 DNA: TGTGCCAGCAGCCGACTTTATTACGAGCAGTACTTC
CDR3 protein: CASSRLYYEQYF

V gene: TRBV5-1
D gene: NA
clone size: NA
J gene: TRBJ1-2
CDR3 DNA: TGCGCCAGCAGCTCCTTCACAGGGACCTATGGCTACACCTTC
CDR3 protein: CASSSFTGTYGYTF

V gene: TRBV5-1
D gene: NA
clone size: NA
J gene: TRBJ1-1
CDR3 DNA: TGCGCCAGCAGCTTGTCGGTGAACACTGAAGCTTTCTTT
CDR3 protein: CASSLSVNTEAFF

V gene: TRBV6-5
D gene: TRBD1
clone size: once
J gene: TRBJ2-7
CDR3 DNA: TGTGCCAGCAGTTACGCCGGGACAGGGGGACGCGAGCAGTACTTC
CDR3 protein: CASSYAGTGGREQYF

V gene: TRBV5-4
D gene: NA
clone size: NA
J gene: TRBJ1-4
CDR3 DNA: TGTGCCAGCAGCTTTGGGGCAGGAGAGGAAAAACTGTTTTTT
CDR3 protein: CASSFGAGEEKLFF

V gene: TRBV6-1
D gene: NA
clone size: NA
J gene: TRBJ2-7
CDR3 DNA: TGTGCCAGCAGACAGGGCCTCACCTACGAGCAGTACTTC
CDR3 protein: CASRQGLTYEQYF

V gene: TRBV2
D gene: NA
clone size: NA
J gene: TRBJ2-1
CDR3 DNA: TGTGCCAGCAGTTGGACTCTTCTGAGCAATGAGCAGTTCTTC
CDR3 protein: CASSWTLLSNEQFF

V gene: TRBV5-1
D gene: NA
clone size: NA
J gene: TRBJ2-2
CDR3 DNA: TGCGCCAGCAGCTTGTCCGGCCCCGGGGAGCTGTTTTTT
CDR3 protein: CASSLSGPGELFF

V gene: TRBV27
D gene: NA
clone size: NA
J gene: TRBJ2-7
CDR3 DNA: TGTGCCAGCAGTTTAAAGGGGACACTGCTAGGCGAGCAGTACTTC
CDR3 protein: CASSLKGTLLGEQYF

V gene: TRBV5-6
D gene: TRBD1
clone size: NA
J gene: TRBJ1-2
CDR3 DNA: TGTGCCAGCAGCTTTGGGGACAGACCCTATGGCTACACCTTC
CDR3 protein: CASSFGDRPYGYTF